What follows describes a single TCR beta chain. In the source study's methods: Estimated nucleated cell counts came from reference gene primer amplification. Clones were read by immunoSEQ multiplex PCR, and TCRdb kept only the in-frame ones, dropping some. V and J calls and clone size are copied from that table; D and trimming were computed from the DNA. The repertoire holds around 170,000 clones, with 84% as singletons. The sample comes from a study of blood T cell repertoires in COVID-19. Study details: The study drew acute and convalescent COVID-19 samples from the United States, Italy and Spain.

Which cohort a participant joined came from the clinical history participants gave. The clonotype originates from a man aged 45 to 65 who had recovered from COVID-19. The sequenced sample consisted of PBMCs or T cells enriched from blood (not recorded which).

The CDR3 loop reads CASSQGSGSRGTDTQYF. As DNA, the CDR3 is TGTGCCAGCAGCCAAGGCTCTGGCTCGAGGGGGACAGATACGCAGTATTTT. The chain couples TRBV4-2 to TRBJ2-3, with a possible D match to TRBD1 (6 bases). V was clipped by 1 base and J by 3 bases, with 17 bases between them. The CDR3 spans 17 residues. CDR1 and CDR2 (germline): LGHNA, YNFKEQ.